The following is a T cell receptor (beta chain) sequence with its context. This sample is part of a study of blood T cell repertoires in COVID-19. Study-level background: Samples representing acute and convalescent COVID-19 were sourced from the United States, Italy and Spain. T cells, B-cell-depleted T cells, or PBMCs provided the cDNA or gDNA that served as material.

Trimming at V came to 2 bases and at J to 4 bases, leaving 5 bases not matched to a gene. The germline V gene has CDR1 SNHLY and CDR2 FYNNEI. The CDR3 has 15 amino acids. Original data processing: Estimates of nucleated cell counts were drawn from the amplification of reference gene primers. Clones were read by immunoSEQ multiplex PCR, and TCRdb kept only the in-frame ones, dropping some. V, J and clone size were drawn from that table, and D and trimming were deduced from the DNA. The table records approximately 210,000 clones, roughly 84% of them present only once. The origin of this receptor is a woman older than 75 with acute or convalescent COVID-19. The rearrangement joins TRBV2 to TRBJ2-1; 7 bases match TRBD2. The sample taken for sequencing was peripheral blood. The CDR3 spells CASSERRGLYNEQFF. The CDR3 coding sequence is TGTGCCAGCAGTGAACGGCGGGGACTATACAATGAGCAGTTCTTC.